The next 32 T cell receptor beta chains were all read from a single sample in a study of spatial heterogeneity in lung cancer. From the 5' RACE reads, TCRdb called clonotypes with MiXCR, one entry per CDR3 protein. The table records about 82,000 distinct CDR3 sequences, around 12% of them present only once. Time point: sample taken at primary tumor resection. Whole RNA from tumor, nontumor lung or frozen PBMC was sequenced unsorted. Sequencing was performed on PBMCs, taken at surgery. Source of these receptors: a male donor with early-stage non-small cell lung cancer.

The J gene is TRBJ2-3, the V gene TRBV5-1, with TRBD2 as a possible D gene (5 bases). Trimming took 4 bases from V and 0 from J, leaving 9 bases between them. Per the germline V gene, CDR1 is SGHRS and CDR2 is YFSETQ. The CDR3 is 14 residues long. CDR3 DNA: TGCGCCAGCAGCCCAAGGAGGAGCACAGATACGCAGTATTTT. This gives the protein CASSPRRSTDTQYF.

In its sample, this clonotype was seen many times. The genes are TRBV10-1 and TRBJ2-7; 7 bases fit TRBD1. Looked up from germline, CDR1 is WNHNN and CDR2 is SYGVQD (reference sequence). V dropped 7 bases and J dropped 5; count of bases not matched to a gene: 5. The CDR3 length is 12 residues. The DNA of the CDR3 is TGCGCCAGCACGGACAGGTCGGACGAGCAGTACTTC. This gives the protein CASTDRSDEQYF.

The chain carries TRBV5-5 and TRBJ2-2; TRBD2 might be the D (7 bases). The germline V and J ends were trimmed by 3 bases and 5 bases, with 14 bases remaining between them. Per the germline V gene, CDR1 is SGHKS and CDR2 is YYEKEE (reference sequence). The CDR3 runs 15 residues. Here the CDR3 DNA reads TGTGCCAGCAGCTGGGGCAGGGGAGGGACCGGGGAGCTGTTTTTT. It codes for CASSWGRGGTGELFF. The full variable domain, in which reference TRBV5-5 and TRBJ2-2 provide the parts outside the CDR3, is DAGVTQSPTHLIKTRGQQVTLRCSPISGHKSVSWYQQVLGQGPQFIFQYYEKEERGRGNFPDRFSARQFPNYSSELNVNALLLGDSALYLCASSWGRGGTGELFFGEGSRLTVL.

The chain carries TRBV3-1 and TRBJ1-5, with a weak D call TRBD1 (6 bases). This CDR3 spans 16 amino acids. Trimming left V 0 bases short and J 4 bases short, with 13 bases between. CDR1 is LGHDT and CDR2 is YNNKEL in the germline V gene (reference sequence). CDR3 sequence reads: CASSQDLTGPNQPQHF. As DNA, the CDR3 is TGTGCCAGCAGCCAAGATCTAACAGGGCCAAATCAGCCCCAGCATTTT.

The J gene is TRBJ2-1, the V gene TRBV20-1; D unresolved. Germline CDR1 DFQATT, CDR2 SNEGSKA (reference sequence). The CDR3 covers 11 residues. V was trimmed by 3 bases and J by 13 bases, leaving 13 bases between them. DNA for the CDR3: TGCAGTGCTAGGGAAGAAGTAAAACAGTTCTTC. Amino acids: CSAREEVKQFF.

This chain links TRBV29-1 with TRBJ2-5, with D possibly matching TRBD2 (6 bases). Germline loops: CDR1 SQVTM, CDR2 ANQGSEA. The CDR3 is 14 residues long. The CDR3 coding sequence is TGCACCCCACTACGGGACTCCGACCAAGAGACCCAGTACTTC. Protein product: CTPLRDSDQETQYF.

The genes are TRBV3-1 and TRBJ2-5; D gene uncertain. V lost 2 bases and J lost 1, with 5 bases in between. The CDR3 length is 13 residues. The germline CDR1 and CDR2 sequences are LGHDT and YNNKEL (reference sequence). The CDR3 nucleotides read TGTGCCAGCAGCCAACAGATCCAAGAGACCCAGTACTTC. Translated: CASSQQIQETQYF.

The J gene is TRBJ1-2, the V gene TRBV5-1; 7 bases fit TRBD1. The CDR3 covers 14 residues. Trimming cost V 5 bases and J 2 bases; bases outside gene matches: 6. CDR1 and CDR2 from the germline V gene are SGHRS and YFSETQ. The CDR3 bases are TGCGCCAGCAGTCGGGGGACAGACAACTATGGCTACACCTTC. Residues: CASSRGTDNYGYTF.

A few counts support this clonotype. V and J are TRBV30 and TRBJ2-1; tentatively, D is TRBD1 or TRBD2 (7 bases each). The CDR3 has 13 amino acids. CDR1 and CDR2 from the germline V gene are GTSNPN and SVGIG (reference sequence). Trimming left V 2 bases short and J 5 bases short, with 10 bases between. The CDR3, as DNA: TGTGCCTGGAGTCAGGGGGGGGACAATGAGCAGTTCTTC. Translation gives CAWSQGGDNEQFF.

This clonotype was picked up a small number of times. This chain links TRBV15 with TRBJ2-3; no reliable D call. Germline V gene data show CDR1 as LNHNV and CDR2 as YYDKDF (reference sequence). CDR3 length: 12 amino acids. V shed 5 bases and J shed 3 bases, with 6 bases lying between them. The CDR3 loop is CATSGWTDTQYF. The CDR3, as DNA: TGTGCCACCAGCGGTTGGACAGATACGCAGTATTTT.

This clonotype was detected once. Just one base apart from a much larger clone, this may be a read error. The rearrangement joins TRBV29-1 to TRBJ2-3; D is undetermined. The V gene lost 3 bases and the J gene lost 5 bases, with 3 bases spanning the gap. This CDR3 has 10 amino acids. Germline V gives CDR1 SQVTM, CDR2 ANQGSEA. The CDR3 DNA reads as TGCAGCGTTGACTTAGATACGCAGTATTTT. Translated: CSVDLDTQYF.

Comment on this clonotype: As the CDR3 is not closed by the conserved phenylalanine or tryptophan, this likely results from a read error. V gene TRBV15 combines with J gene TRBJ1-1; D possibly corresponds to TRBD1 (6 bases). The V end was cut by 0 bases, the J end by 5 bases, with 13 bases between. The length of the CDR3 is 15 residues. Germline CDR1 LNHNV, CDR2 YYDKDF (reference sequence). CDR3 sequence reads: CATSREWVGGTEAFS. The CDR3 DNA sequence: TGTGCCACCAGCAGAGAATGGGTAGGGGGGACTGAAGCTTTCTCT.

This clonotype was recorded a few times. The chain has TRBV5-1 and TRBJ1-4; D might be TRBD1 (6 bases). Germline values: CDR1 SGHRS, CDR2 YFSETQ. There are 14 residues in the CDR3. Trimming removed 5 bases at V and 5 bases at J, with 13 bases between. DNA for the CDR3: TGCGCCAGCAGAGGACAGAACATGAATGAAAAACTGTTTTTT. Amino acids: CASRGQNMNEKLFF.

This chain connects TRBV7-3 to TRBJ2-3; D unclear. Between the trimmed V and J ends, which lost 4 bases and 1 base, there was a span of 12 bases. The length of the CDR3 is 15 residues. Germline CDR1 SGHTA, CDR2 FQGTGA. CDR3 nucleotide sequence: TGTGCCAGCAGCTCGGACGGAAAACGCACAGATACGCAGTATTTT. It specifies CASSSDGKRTDTQYF.

In this sample, this clonotype turned up a few times. This chain's CDR3 is CASSLVQTYGYTF. The CDR3 DNA sequence: TGTGCCAGCAGCCTCGTGCAGACCTATGGCTACACCTTC. The rearrangement links TRBV14 to TRBJ1-2; D gene ambiguous. The CDR3 is made up of 13 amino acids. V lost 4 bases, J lost 4 bases, and 10 bases lay in between. The germline V gene encodes CDR1 SGHDN and CDR2 FVKESK.

This clonotype was found many times. The gene calls are TRBV7-9 and TRBJ1-4; D is unclear. CDR1 is SEHNR and CDR2 is FQNEAQ in the germline V gene (reference sequence). This CDR3 has 14 residues. Trimming removed 5 bases from V and 6 bases from J, with 13 bases in between. For the CDR3, the DNA is TGTGCCAGCAGCCACGGTAGTCAGGATGAAAAACTGTTTTTT. The encoded protein is CASSHGSQDEKLFF.

This clonotype has at least ten counts. The chain recombines TRBV2 with TRBJ1-1; 7 bases map to TRBD1. Unmatched junction bases numbered 8, after V lost 7 bases and J lost 0 bases. Germline-derived CDR1 and CDR2 are SNHLY and FYNNEI. The CDR3 runs 15 residues. The CDR3 DNA reads as TGTGCCAGCACTGCGGACAGGAGCATGAACACTGAAGCTTTCTTT. Translated, it gives CASTADRSMNTEAFF.

A note on this clonotype: A much larger clone differs from this one at a single base, so this may be a read error. The chain carries TRBV3-1 and TRBJ1-1; 7 bases match TRBD1. V lost 3 bases and J lost 7; bases outside the gene matches: 8. Germline CDR1 is LGHDT and CDR2 is YNNKEL (reference sequence). CDR3 size: 14 residues. CDR3 residues: CASSQIGGEYEAFF. As DNA, the CDR3 is TGTGCCAGCAGCCAGATAGGGGGCGAATATGAAGCTTTCTTT.

This clonotype was counted only a few times. This chain uses TRBV12-3 or TRBV12-4 with TRBJ2-1, with D tentatively TRBD2 (5 bases). V lost 7 bases, J lost 7 bases, and 17 bases lay in between. The CDR3 contains 14 residues. The CDR3 region is CASKSSSYMNEQFF. As DNA, the CDR3 is TGTGCCAGCAAAAGTTCTAGCTATATGAATGAGCAGTTCTTC.

This clonotype was observed a few times. The rearrangement joins TRBV30 to TRBJ1-1, with unresolved D. Germline-derived CDR1 and CDR2 are GTSNPN and SVGIG (reference sequence). The CDR3 extends over 12 amino acids. Trimming removed 0 bases at V and 11 bases at J, with 13 bases between. The CDR3 coding sequence is TGTGCCTGGAGTGTCACAGCAAAAGACGCTTTCTTT. It yields the protein CAWSVTAKDAFF.

V and J are TRBV5-1 and TRBJ2-1, with D perhaps matching TRBD1 (6 bases). The CDR3 spans 14 residues. The germline CDR1 and CDR2 sequences are SGHRS and YFSETQ. Trimming pared 0 bases from V and 7 bases from J, leaving 11 bases between. The chain's CDR3 is CASSLAGQKNEQFF. DNA for the CDR3: TGCGCCAGCAGCTTGGCAGGACAGAAAAATGAGCAGTTCTTC.

V is TRBV25-1 and J is TRBJ2-1; no clear D gene. CDR3 size: 12 residues. The V end was cut by 5 bases, the J end by 11 bases, with 13 bases between. In germline, CDR1 is MGHDK, CDR2 SYGVNS. CDR3 in amino acids: CASSPPEMKQFF. For the CDR3, the DNA is TGTGCCAGCAGTCCCCCGGAAATGAAGCAGTTCTTC.

This clonotype has only a few counts. The V and J genes are TRBV19 and TRBJ2-2, with D maybe TRBD1 (6 bases). V shed 5 bases and J shed 0 bases, with 13 bases lying between them. This CDR3 is built from 16 residues. Germline-derived CDR1 and CDR2 are LNHDA and SQIVND (reference sequence). The CDR3 coding sequence is TGTGCCAGTAGTTCACAGACAGGTGCGAACACCGGGGAGCTGTTTTTT. This sequence encodes CASSSQTGANTGELFF.

The table lists this clonotype with many counts. The genes are TRBV29-1 and TRBJ1-3; D gene unclear. CDR1 SQVTM and CDR2 ANQGSEA come from the germline V gene. The V gene lost 7 bases and the J gene lost 4 bases, with 5 bases spanning the gap. This CDR3 contains 10 residues. This CDR3 is CSAQGNTIYF. The CDR3 region has the DNA TGCAGCGCACAGGGAAACACCATATATTTT. Full variable domain (missing parts from reference TRBV29-1 and TRBJ1-3): SAVISQKPSRDICQRGTSLTIQCQVDSQVTMMFWYRQQPGQSLTLIATANQGSEATYESGFVIDKFPISRPNLTFSTLTVSNMSPEDSSIYLCSAQGNTIYFGEGSWLTVV.

This chain joins TRBV10-3 and TRBJ1-1, with a weak D call TRBD1 (5 bases). This CDR3 comprises 14 residues. V lost 6 bases to trimming and J lost 7 bases, with 18 bases between them. CDR1 ENHRY and CDR2 SYGVKD come from the germline V gene. Here the CDR3 reads CAISAGPIIDEAFF. CDR3 DNA: TGTGCCATCAGCGCGGGACCGATTATCGATGAAGCTTTCTTT.

The genes are TRBV6-2 or TRBV6-3 and TRBJ1-5, with D possibly TRBD1 on 6 matching bases. The CDR3 has 15 residues. Per germline, CDR1 MNHEY and CDR2 SVGEGT. V shed 7 bases and J shed 3 bases, with 16 bases lying between them. The CDR3 DNA is TGTGCCAGCAATGGTGGAGGGGGAAACAATCAGCCCCAGCATTTT. Protein: CASNGGGGNNQPQHF.

As regards this clonotype: This may arise from a read error, as a much more abundant clone is one base away. The chain links TRBV29-1 to TRBJ2-1, with TRBD2 identical over 14 bases. This CDR3 is built from 15 residues. Germline CDR1 SQVTM, CDR2 ANQGSEA. Unmatched junction bases numbered 8, after V lost 8 bases and J lost 5 bases. The DNA for the CDR3 is TGCAGCAGCCGACTAGCGGGGGGGTCCAACAATGAGCAGTTCTTC. It encodes CSSRLAGGSNNEQFF.

This clonotype was seen many times. This chain uses TRBV2 with TRBJ1-4; no definite D call. The germline V and J ends were trimmed by 7 bases and 7 bases, with 13 bases remaining between them. This CDR3 is built from 13 residues. Germline assignment: CDR1 SNHLY and CDR2 FYNNEI. This CDR3 is CASKGGRSEKLFF. In nucleotides, the CDR3 is TGTGCCAGCAAGGGTGGAAGGAGTGAAAAACTGTTTTTT.

In DNA, the CDR3 is TGTGCCAGCAGCCAAGACTGGGGCGGACGAGGAAACACCATATATTTT. It yields the protein CASSQDWGGRGNTIYF. The rearrangement links TRBV3-1 to TRBJ1-3; weak D call: TRBD1 (5 bases). V lost 0 bases and J lost 4, with 13 bases in between. Germline V gene data show CDR1 as LGHDT and CDR2 as YNNKEL (reference sequence). This CDR3 has 16 residues.

This clonotype was counted between two and nine times. This chain links TRBV6-5 with TRBJ1-2, with no clear D. V lost 2 bases, J lost 8 bases, and 15 bases lay in between. The germline V gene encodes CDR1 MNHEY and CDR2 SVGAGI. The CDR3 spans 14 residues. CDR3 nucleotide sequence: TGTGCCAGCAGTTACCAGGACCGAATAGGGGGCTACACCTTC. Amino acid sequence: CASSYQDRIGGYTF.

V and J are TRBV29-1 and TRBJ2-6, with TRBD1 matching over 7 bases. Germline V gives CDR1 SQVTM, CDR2 ANQGSEA. V gave up 6 bases and J gave up 0 bases; unmatched junction bases: 5. The CDR3 has 15 amino acids. The CDR3 region has the DNA TGCAGCGTACCTAGGGACAGCTCTGGGGCCAACGTCCTGACTTTC. Its translation: CSVPRDSSGANVLTF.

This clonotype was seen a few times. This chain uses TRBV4-1 with TRBJ1-3, with D tentatively TRBD1 (5 bases). CDR3 length equals 15 residues. In germline, CDR1 is MGHRA, CDR2 YSYEKL. V lost 4 bases and J 0 bases, leaving 10 bases between the germline ends. The CDR3 nucleotides read TGCGCCAGCAGCCCGGCGACAGCCTCTGGAAACACCATATATTTT. This encodes CASSPATASGNTIYF.